The 32 T cell receptor beta chains listed next were all sequenced from one sample in a study of CD8+ T cells in alopecia areata (dated 2018 in TCRdb). The label giving this sample's treatment or condition can be read as: oral pan-JAK inhibitor, 5-10 mg twice daily. The library was made by the immunoSEQ multiplex PCR assay. To provide template for TCR sequencing, every sample had RNA extracted and reverse transcribed into cDNA. TCRdb's version of the immuneACCESS table is confined to in-frame rearrangements and falls short of the full clone set. An unresolved V gene accounts for under half of the shortfall where checked; the remainder is of unknown origin. The sample contains fewer than 200,000 clones, approximately 52% of them found a single time. The top ten clonotypes cover 16% of the sample. The material was CD4+ T cells sorted from blood, obtained between weeks 55 and 65, from a patient treated with tofacitinib. All receptors come from a human donor with alopecia areata.

This rearrangement joins TRBV7-9 to TRBJ1-1, with D perhaps matching TRBD1 (6 bases). Germline V gives CDR1 SEHNR, CDR2 FQNEAQ (reference sequence). Trimming removed 3 bases at V and 1 base at J, with 9 bases between. This CDR3 is 14 amino acids long. This chain's CDR3 is CASSFGTPNTEAFF. The CDR3 nucleotides are TGTGCCAGCAGCTTTGGGACACCGAACACTGAAGCTTTCTTT.

The chain joins TRBV10-3 to TRBJ2-1; a weak D match, TRBD1 (6 bases). Germline V gene lookup returns CDR1 ENHRY and CDR2 SYGVKD. The CDR3 loop spans 16 amino acids. V lost 0 bases and J 0 bases, leaving 9 bases between the germline ends. CDR3 bases: TGTGCCATCAGTGAGTCGACAGGCCGCTCCTACAATGAGCAGTTCTTC. This codes for CAISESTGRSYNEQFF.

V is TRBV5-1 and J is TRBJ2-7, with TRBD1 matching over 12 bases. The CDR3 covers 15 residues. Per the germline V gene, CDR1 is SGHRS and CDR2 is YFSETQ. The V segment lost 1 base and the J segment 4 bases; nucleotides outside the gene matches: 3. CDR3 nucleotide sequence: TGCGCCAGCAGCTTGATGGGACAGGGGGCTTACGAGCAGTACTTC. This gives the protein CASSLMGQGAYEQYF.

This clone has just one count. The rearrangement links TRBV7-7 to TRBJ2-2; a weak D match, TRBD2 (5 bases). CDR1 and CDR2 (germline): SSHAT, FNYEAQ (reference sequence). The V and J ends lost 0 bases and 7 bases respectively, with 9 bases between them. The CDR3 has 14 amino acids. The CDR3 sequence: CASSLAAGDGELFF. The DNA for the CDR3 is TGTGCCAGCAGCTTAGCTGCCGGGGACGGGGAGCTGTTTTTT.

There are a few counts of this clone. The rearrangement uses TRBV5-6 and TRBJ2-3; TRBD2 agrees at 11 bases. The germline V gene encodes CDR1 SGHDT and CDR2 YYEEEE. The trim removed 4 bases at V and 5 bases at J, leaving 12 bases unmatched. The CDR3 consists of 17 residues. CDR3 residues: CASSQGIASGGKDTQYF. The CDR3 nucleotides are TGTGCCAGCAGCCAAGGGATCGCTAGCGGGGGGAAAGATACGCAGTATTTT.

The chain employs TRBV5-8 and TRBJ2-5; 7 positions agree with TRBD2. Germline V lookup: CDR1 SGHTS, CDR2 YDEGEE. V lost 0 bases to trimming and J lost 1 base; unmatched junction nucleotides: 6. The CDR3 covers 16 residues. Here the CDR3 reads CASSLGLSGPQETQYF. The CDR3 nucleotides are TGTGCCAGCAGCTTGGGCCTTAGCGGGCCCCAAGAGACCCAGTACTTC. The variable domain in full, completed from reference TRBV5-8 and TRBJ2-5, reads EAGVTQSPTHLIKTRGQQATLRCSPISGHTSVYWYQQALGLGLQFLLWYDEGEERNRGNFPPRFSGRQFPNYSSELNVNALELEDSALYLCASSLGLSGPQETQYFGPGTRLLVL.

The V and J genes are TRBV6-5 and TRBJ1-2, with a possible D match to TRBD1 (5 bases). Germline V gives CDR1 MNHEY, CDR2 SVGAGI. The CDR3 consists of 14 residues. V shed 9 bases and J shed 3 bases, with 17 bases lying between them. CDR3 loop: CASRLGGSDYGYTF. The CDR3 DNA reads as TGTGCCAGTCGCCTGGGGGGGAGTGACTATGGCTACACCTTC.

The chain links TRBV30 to TRBJ1-1; a possible D gene is TRBD1 (5 bases). This CDR3 is built from 14 residues. From germline, CDR1 is GTSNPN and CDR2 SVGIG (reference sequence). Trimming cost V 5 bases and J 1 base, with 14 bases left between them. CDR3 in amino acids: CAWSRGGRNTEAFF. The CDR3 nucleotides read TGTGCCTGGTCCCGTGGGGGGAGGAACACTGAAGCTTTCTTT.

This chain uses TRBV6-1 with TRBJ1-5, with 9 positions matching TRBD1. Germline-derived CDR1 and CDR2 are MNHNS and SASEGT. Germline trimming cut 10 bases from V and 9 bases from J; bases unmatched to any gene: 7. This CDR3 contains 12 residues. CDR3: CATRQGDLPQHF. The CDR3 region has the DNA TGTGCCACCCGACAGGGGGATCTGCCCCAGCATTTT.

The chain joins TRBV7-2 to TRBJ2-5, with D perhaps given as TRBD1 or TRBD2 (5 bases each). V was shortened by 5 bases and J by 2 bases, with 12 bases between the two germline ends. CDR3 length equals 14 residues. CDR1 SGHTA and CDR2 FQGNSA come from the germline V gene. The DNA of the CDR3 is TGTGCCAGCAGCCGGCCGGGACCACAAGAGACCCAGTACTTC. It codes for CASSRPGPQETQYF.

This rearrangement joins TRBV2 to TRBJ1-4; the D gene is possibly TRBD1 (5 bases). V lost 3 bases to trimming and J lost 7 bases, with 12 bases between them. The CDR3 is 14 amino acids. CDR1 is SNHLY, CDR2 FYNNEI, per germline. The CDR3 spells CASSDGQGGEKLFF. The CDR3 region has the DNA TGTGCCAGCAGTGATGGCCAGGGTGGTGAAAAACTGTTTTTT. The whole variable domain, filled in from reference TRBV2 and TRBJ1-4, reads EPEVTQTPSHQVTQMGQEVILRCVPISNHLYFYWYRQILGQKVEFLVSFYNNEISEKSEIFDDQFSVERPDGSNFTLKIRSTKLEDSAMYFCASSDGQGGEKLFFGSGTQLSVL.

This clone was counted between two and nine times. The chain is built from TRBV14 and TRBJ1-2, with unresolved D. The CDR3 contains 13 residues. V was shortened by 0 bases and J by 5 bases, with 7 bases between the two germline ends. Germline CDR1 reads SGHDN; CDR2 reads FVKESK. The CDR3 sequence is CASSQDRLYGYTF. CDR3 DNA: TGTGCCAGCAGCCAAGATCGGCTGTATGGCTACACCTTC.

J is TRBJ1-1 and V is TRBV15; D ambiguous. V lost 5 bases and J lost 1, with 14 bases in between. This CDR3 spans 15 amino acids. Germline CDR1 LNHNV, CDR2 YYDKDF (reference sequence). DNA of the CDR3: TGTGCCACCAGCTCAGACGGACGGTGGAACACTGAAGCTTTCTTT. Protein product: CATSSDGRWNTEAFF. Combining the CDR3 with reference TRBV15 and TRBJ1-1 gives the whole variable domain DAMVIQNPRYQVTQFGKPVTLSCSQTLNHNVMYWYQQKSSQAPKLLFHYYDKDFNNEADTPDNFQSRRPNTSFCFLDIRSPGLGDTAMYLCATSSDGRWNTEAFFGQGTRLTVV.

The J gene is TRBJ1-2, the V gene TRBV30; TRBD1 agrees at 9 bases. This CDR3 has 13 residues. Trimming took 3 bases from V and 7 from J; bases not matched to a gene: 6. Germline CDR1 is GTSNPN and CDR2 is SVGIG (reference sequence). The CDR3: CAWSGTGISGYTF. The CDR3 DNA reads TGTGCCTGGAGCGGGACAGGGATAAGTGGCTACACCTTC.

The rearrangement links TRBV5-1 to TRBJ2-5, with TRBD2 matching 8 bases. V lost 0 bases to trimming and J lost 2 bases; unmatched junction nucleotides: 6. Germline V gene lookup returns CDR1 SGHRS and CDR2 YFSETQ. CDR3 size: 16 residues. The CDR3 DNA is TGCGCCAGCAGCTTGGGGCCTAGCGGGCTTCAAGAGACCCAGTACTTC. It is translated as CASSLGPSGLQETQYF.

The chain employs TRBV6-5 and TRBJ1-1; D uncertain. The germline CDR1 and CDR2 sequences are MNHEY and SVGAGI. V was cut by 2 bases and J by 5 bases, with 12 bases left in between. This CDR3 comprises 14 residues. As DNA, the CDR3 is TGTGCCAGCAGTTACACTACCCGACGGACTGAAGCTTTCTTT. It yields the protein CASSYTTRRTEAFF.

The J gene is TRBJ2-3, the V gene TRBV6-5; D tentatively reads TRBD1 or TRBD2 (6 bases each). Germline values: CDR1 MNHEY, CDR2 SVGAGI. Trimming pared 8 bases from V and 1 base from J, leaving 16 bases between. The CDR3 consists of 15 residues. This CDR3 reads CASQWMGGGTDTQYF. CDR3 bases: TGTGCCAGCCAATGGATGGGGGGCGGCACAGATACGCAGTATTTT.

The CDR3 bases are TGCGCCAGCAGCCAGAACCAACCCGTGGACAGATATAATTCACCCCTCCACTTT. Translated: CASSQNQPVDRYNSPLHF. The chain combines TRBV4-1 with TRBJ1-6; perhaps TRBD1 as D (6 bases). This CDR3 is 18 amino acids long. CDR1 and CDR2 from the germline V gene are MGHRA and YSYEKL. V was pared by 3 bases and J by 4 bases, with 19 bases between.

This clone turned up a few times. V gene TRBV29-1 combines with J gene TRBJ2-5; D possibly matches TRBD1 or TRBD2 (5 bases each). V was cut by 8 bases and J by 2 bases, with 12 bases left in between. This CDR3 spans 12 amino acids. Germline values: CDR1 SQVTM, CDR2 ANQGSEA. Here the CDR3 DNA reads TGCAGCTTCGGGACCACACAAGAGACCCAGTACTTC. It encodes CSFGTTQETQYF.

The V call is TRBV7-9, the J call TRBJ1-1; D might be TRBD1 (5 bases). V lost 2 bases and J lost 1, with 5 bases in between. Germline lookup yields CDR1 SEHNR and CDR2 FQNEAQ (reference sequence). The CDR3 extends over 13 amino acids. CDR3 bases: TGTGCCAGCAGCTTACAGGGGAACACTGAAGCTTTCTTT. Translation: CASSLQGNTEAFF.

This chain joins TRBV29-1 and TRBJ1-2; TRBD1 matches 8 bases. From germline, CDR1 is SQVTM and CDR2 ANQGSEA. Germline trimming cut 7 bases from V and 4 bases from J; bases unmatched to any gene: 14. There are 15 residues in the CDR3. CDR3 DNA sequence: TGCAGCGCTACTGGGGGACAGGCAGTCCTCTATGGCTACACCTTC. Translating gives CSATGGQAVLYGYTF.

The V call is TRBV28, the J call TRBJ2-3; D tentatively fits TRBD1 or TRBD2 (5 bases each). Germline values: CDR1 MDHEN, CDR2 SYDVKM. The CDR3 contains 14 residues. Deletions cut 6 bases from V and 5 bases from J, with 15 bases between. The CDR3: CASRTAGSGDTQYF. The CDR3 DNA follows: TGTGCCAGCAGAACAGCAGGGAGTGGAGATACGCAGTATTTT.

The chain has TRBV25-1 and TRBJ2-6, with 9 bases fitting TRBD1. Germline CDR1 is MGHDK and CDR2 is SYGVNS. The V segment lost 5 bases and the J segment 2 bases; nucleotides outside the gene matches: 10. The CDR3 contains 18 residues. The CDR3 region is CASSSRVGTGPGANVLTF. The CDR3, as DNA: TGTGCCAGCAGTTCTCGAGTCGGGACAGGGCCTGGGGCCAACGTCCTGACTTTC.

Only a few counts were recorded for this clone. The V gene is TRBV5-1, the J gene TRBJ1-6; D remains ambiguous. This CDR3 is 16 amino acids long. CDR1 is SGHRS, CDR2 YFSETQ, per germline. The V and J ends lost 2 bases and 4 bases respectively, with 13 bases between them. CDR3 nucleotides: TGCGCCAGCAGCTTTGGGAGGCTGAGATATAATTCACCCCTCCACTTT. This encodes CASSFGRLRYNSPLHF. Full variable domain (rest looked up from reference TRBV5-1 and TRBJ1-6): KAGVTQTPRYLIKTRGQQVTLSCSPISGHRSVSWYQQTPGQGLQFLFEYFSETQRNKGNFPGRFSGRQFSNSRSEMNVSTLELGDSALYLCASSFGRLRYNSPLHFGNGTRLTVT.

V usage is TRBV6-1 and J usage is TRBJ1-2, with D possibly matching TRBD1 (6 bases). Germline CDR1 MNHNS, CDR2 SASEGT. CDR3 size: 19 residues. V was trimmed by 3 bases and J by 4 bases, leaving 27 bases between them. CDR3 sequence: CASSDGHIPGHPKGYGYTF. The CDR3 coding sequence is TGTGCCAGCAGTGATGGACATATACCGGGACACCCAAAAGGCTATGGCTACACCTTC.

As DNA, the CDR3 is TGTGCCAGCACCGCGGACAGGGGACGAGAGACCCAGTACTTC. Translation: CASTADRGRETQYF. J is TRBJ2-5 and V is TRBV5-6; 9 positions match TRBD1. CDR3 size: 14 residues. Germline CDR1 and CDR2: SGHDT and YYEEEE. The ends lost 6 bases at V and 4 bases at J; junction bases unmatched: 7.

The V call is TRBV5-1, the J call TRBJ1-6, with unresolved D. The germline CDR1 and CDR2 sequences are SGHRS and YFSETQ. The CDR3 loop spans 15 amino acids. The V gene lost 1 base and the J gene lost 6 bases, with 11 bases spanning the gap. The CDR3 protein is CASSLLTKSNSPLHF. Written as DNA, the CDR3 is TGCGCCAGCAGCTTGTTAACGAAAAGTAATTCACCCCTCCACTTT.

In DNA, the CDR3 is TGCGCCAGCAGCCCCCTAGGGCAGATTAACTATGGCTACACCTTC. Protein: CASSPLGQINYGYTF. This rearrangement joins TRBV4-1 to TRBJ1-2; no definite D call. CDR1 MGHRA and CDR2 YSYEKL come from the germline V gene. The CDR3 runs to 15 residues. Trimming stripped 4 bases from V and 1 base from J, with 13 bases between.

J is TRBJ2-4 and V is TRBV6-5; 8 positions agree with TRBD1. This CDR3 comprises 14 residues. Per germline, CDR1 MNHEY and CDR2 SVGAGI. Unmatched junction bases numbered 4, after V lost 6 bases and J lost 3 bases. In DNA form, the CDR3 reads TGTGCCAGCAGACCCGACAGGGGCAAAAACATTCAGTACTTC. As protein: CASRPDRGKNIQYF.

V and J are TRBV11-2 and TRBJ2-4; maybe TRBD2 (6 bases). This CDR3 spans 16 amino acids. V lost 3 bases and J lost 1, with 13 bases in between. CDR1 is SGHAT and CDR2 is FQNNGV in the germline V gene. In nucleotides, the CDR3 is TGTGCCAGCAGCTTTTGGAGGGACGGGGCCAAAAACATTCAGTACTTC. Encoded protein: CASSFWRDGAKNIQYF.

The chain carries TRBV4-1 and TRBJ2-6; D uncertain. Germline loops: CDR1 MGHRA, CDR2 YSYEKL. V shed 4 bases and J shed 0 bases, with 4 bases lying between them. CDR3 length: 14 residues. The chain's CDR3 is CASSPPSGANVLTF. The CDR3 bases are TGCGCCAGCAGCCCACCCTCTGGGGCCAACGTCCTGACTTTC.

This chain connects TRBV7-9 to TRBJ1-2, with D uncertain. In germline, CDR1 is SEHNR, CDR2 FQNEAQ (reference sequence). This CDR3 comprises 12 residues. V was clipped by 5 bases and J by 4 bases, with 8 bases between them. CDR3 sequence (DNA): TGTGCCAGCAGCCTGGACTTCTATGGCTACACCTTC. Protein product: CASSLDFYGYTF.